This note documents a single T cell receptor (beta chain) sequence. Its matching antigen is unknown. Method: immunoSEQ multiplex PCR; TCRdb's copy keeps in-frame clones and lacks some. The sample includes about 1,400 clones, approximately 80% of them seen just once. The sample originates from a study of T cell repertoires in ileal Crohn's disease. Study as a whole: Patients had a median roughly 8-year disease duration, and approximately 35% were active smokers. Operated complications were stricturing disease (approximately 60%) and penetrating disease (about 39%). The study's findings and limits: Every patient over 26.8% clonality showed endoscopic recurrence.

The V end lost 4 bases, the J end lost 4 bases, and 17 bases lay between the germline ends. The CDR3 contains 15 residues. Looked up from germline, CDR1 is ENHRY and CDR2 is SYGVKD. The sample consisted of ileal tissue. The sequence came from an adult with Crohn's disease. The chain carries TRBV10-3 and TRBJ2-7, with D maybe TRBD2 (9 bases). CDR3: CAISGTGTSRYEQYF. DNA for the CDR3: TGTGCCATCAGTGGGACAGGGACTAGCCGTTACGAGCAGTACTTC.